Following are 4 T cell receptor beta chains from one sample sequenced in a study of response to subunit inactivated influenza vaccine. From the RT-PCR reads, TCRdb called clonotypes with MiXCR, one entry per CDR3 protein. The sample has over 450,000 distinct CDR3 sequences; 13% are singletons. Sequencing was performed on PBMCs from blood, taken roughly 48 days after vaccination. The receptors come from a man aged 50 to 59 who received an inactivated influenza vaccine.

This clonotype was counted a few times. The V gene is TRBV24-1, the J gene TRBJ2-7; maybe TRBD1 (5 bases). Germline assignment: CDR1 KGHDR and CDR2 SFDVKD. Trimming pared 1 base from V and 8 bases from J, leaving 20 bases between. CDR3 length equals 16 residues. CDR3 DNA: TGTGCCACCAGTGATTTCGGTACAGGCCCTGGGTCGAAGCAGTACTTC. Translating gives CATSDFGTGPGSKQYF.

This clonotype was recorded a few times. The chain carries TRBV12-3 or TRBV12-4 and TRBJ2-3, with TRBD2 matching 8 bases. The CDR3 is 15 amino acids. V was clipped by 6 bases and J by 1 base; unmatched bases: 6. The CDR3 nucleotides read TGTGCCAGCAGGATTAGCGGGACCCGCACAGATACGCAGTATTTT. Its translation is CASRISGTRTDTQYF.

This clonotype was seen only a few times. The V gene is TRBV29-1, the J gene TRBJ2-3, with a weak D call TRBD2 (5 bases). V was trimmed by 1 base and J by 0 bases, leaving 8 bases between them. This CDR3 spans 14 amino acids. CDR1 and CDR2 (germline): SQVTM, ANQGSEA. CDR3 DNA sequence: TGCAGCGTTGAAGCGGGGAAAAGCACAGATACGCAGTATTTT. The encoded protein is CSVEAGKSTDTQYF.

This clonotype turned up a few times. The chain uses TRBV27 and TRBJ2-3, with a weak D call TRBD2 (5 bases). The CDR3 contains 15 residues. The germline V and J ends were trimmed by 5 bases and 0 bases, with 12 bases remaining between them. CDR1 is MNHEY, CDR2 SMNVEV, per germline (reference sequence). The DNA for the CDR3 is TGTGCCAGCAGTAGAAGGGAGACTAGCACAGATACGCAGTATTTT. Its protein is CASSRRETSTDTQYF.